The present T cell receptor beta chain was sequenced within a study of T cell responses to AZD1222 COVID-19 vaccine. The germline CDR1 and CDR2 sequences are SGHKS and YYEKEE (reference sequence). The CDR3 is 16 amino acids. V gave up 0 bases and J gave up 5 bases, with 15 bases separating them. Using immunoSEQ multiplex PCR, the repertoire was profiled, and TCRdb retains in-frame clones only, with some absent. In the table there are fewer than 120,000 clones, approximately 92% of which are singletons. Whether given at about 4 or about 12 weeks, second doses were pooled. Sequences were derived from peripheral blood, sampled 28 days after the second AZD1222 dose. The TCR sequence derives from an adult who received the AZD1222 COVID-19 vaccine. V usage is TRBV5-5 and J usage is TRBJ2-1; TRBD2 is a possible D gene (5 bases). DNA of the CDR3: TGTGCCAGCAGCTTGGAAAGGTTGGACTTGAACAATGAGCAGTTCTTC. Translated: CASSLERLDLNNEQFF.